A single sample gave rise to the 8 T cell receptor beta chains below, sequenced in a study of blood T cell repertoires in COVID-19 (dated by TCRdb to between 2020 and 2021). The protocol used for the library was the immunoSEQ multiplex PCR assay. What TCRdb holds here is the immuneACCESS table cut down to in-frame rearrangements. Part of the clones is not present; checked against another copy, under half of the missing clones reflect an unresolved V gene, and the others are unexplained. This sample lists around 320,000 clones; roughly 89% were detected once. Jointly, the top ten make up 2.5% to 3.5% of the sample. Sequencing was done on a sample of PBMCs or T cells enriched from blood (not recorded which). These receptors originate from a woman aged 50 to 60 who had been exposed to COVID-19.

The chain carries TRBV25-1 and TRBJ1-1; possibly TRBD1 for D (6 bases). Trimming stripped 11 bases from V and 2 bases from J, with 12 bases between. The length of the CDR3 is 12 residues. Per germline, CDR1 MGHDK and CDR2 SYGVNS. CDR3 in amino acids: CASEGGNTEAFF. CDR3 coding DNA: TGTGCCTCTGAAGGGGGTAACACTGAAGCTTTCTTT.

The gene calls are TRBV5-1 and TRBJ2-7, with 8 bases matching TRBD2. Germline-derived CDR1 and CDR2 are SGHRS and YFSETQ. There are 13 residues in the CDR3. The ends lost 6 bases at V and 4 bases at J; junction bases unmatched: 6. Here the CDR3 reads CASNAGGMYEQYF. Written as DNA, the CDR3 is TGCGCCAGCAATGCGGGGGGTATGTACGAGCAGTACTTC. Full variable domain (outside the CDR3, taken from reference TRBV5-1 and TRBJ2-7): KAGVTQTPRYLIKTRGQQVTLSCSPISGHRSVSWYQQTPGQGLQFLFEYFSETQRNKGNFPGRFSGRQFSNSRSEMNVSTLELGDSALYLCASNAGGMYEQYFGPGTRLTVT.

The V and J genes are TRBV5-6 and TRBJ1-4; weak D call: TRBD1 (6 bases). Trimming pared 0 bases from V and 0 bases from J, leaving 12 bases between. Germline V gives CDR1 SGHDT, CDR2 YYEEEE. The CDR3 consists of 17 residues. The CDR3 DNA reads as TGTGCCAGCAGCTTGGGGTCAGGGGTTGCAACTAATGAAAAACTGTTTTTT. Translating it yields CASSLGSGVATNEKLFF.

The gene calls are TRBV6-5 and TRBJ1-1; the D gene is possibly TRBD1 (6 bases). The CDR3 is made up of 14 amino acids. V was trimmed by 6 bases and J by 3 bases, leaving 14 bases between them. CDR1 is MNHEY and CDR2 is SVGAGI in the germline V gene. The DNA for the CDR3 is TGTGCCAGCAGAACGACCGACAGGTACACTGAAGCTTTCTTT. This gives the protein CASRTTDRYTEAFF.

This clone was found a few times. This chain joins TRBV2 and TRBJ1-5, with a weak D call TRBD1 (5 bases). The length of the CDR3 is 13 residues. From germline, CDR1 is SNHLY and CDR2 FYNNEI. V was shortened by 5 bases and J by 7 bases, with 12 bases between the two germline ends. The CDR3 nucleotides read TGTGCCAGCAGTTTCCAGGGTCGACAGCCCCAGCATTTT. Its protein product is CASSFQGRQPQHF.

The V gene is TRBV7-2, the J gene TRBJ2-1; 11 bases agree with TRBD2. V shed 4 bases, J shed 0 bases, and the junction held 5 bases outside the gene matches. The CDR3 is 17 amino acids. Germline CDR1 is SGHTA and CDR2 is FQGNSA. This chain's CDR3 is CASSWTGTSGSYNEQFF. DNA for the CDR3: TGTGCCAGCAGCTGGACCGGGACTAGCGGCTCCTACAATGAGCAGTTCTTC.

This chain joins TRBV3-1 (or the pseudogene TRBV3-2) and TRBJ1-5; D is unresolved. With 1 base removed from V and 4 bases from J, the gap between germline ends came to 11 bases. CDR1 and CDR2 (germline): LGHDT, YNNKEL (reference sequence). CDR3 length equals 15 residues. CDR3 DNA sequence: TGTGCCAGCAGCCAAGGAGGGCAGAAAAATCAGCCCCAGCATTTT. Translated, it gives CASSQGGQKNQPQHF.

The genes are TRBV5-1 and TRBJ2-1, with TRBD2 matching 7 bases. CDR3 length equals 14 residues. Germline assignment: CDR1 SGHRS and CDR2 YFSETQ. The V and J ends lost 4 bases and 6 bases, in that order; junction bases with no gene match: 7. CDR3 amino acids: CASSEVRGSNEQFF. The CDR3 DNA sequence: TGCGCCAGCAGCGAGGTGCGGGGGAGCAATGAGCAGTTCTTC.